This T cell receptor (beta chain) emerged from a study of blood T cell repertoires in COVID-19. V was shortened by 4 bases and J by 5 bases, with 17 bases between the two germline ends. The CDR3 sequence is 14 residues long. In germline, CDR1 is GTSNPN, CDR2 SVGIG (reference sequence). Sequencing was performed with immunoSEQ multiplex PCR; in TCRdb, only in-frame clones are kept and a portion is missing. This sample has 55,000 to 75,000 clones, with about 82% found just once. Specimen: peripheral blood. V and J are TRBV30 and TRBJ2-5; possible D gene TRBD1, 5 bases. This receptor was identified in a man in his fifties or sixties with acute or convalescent COVID-19. As DNA, the CDR3 is TGTGCCTGGACGAACCAGGGCAGTAGGGAGACCCAGTACTTC. Its translation: CAWTNQGSRETQYF. Full variable domain (remainder filled in from reference TRBV30 and TRBJ2-5): SQTIHQWPATLVQPVGSPLSLECTVEGTSNPNLYWYRQAAGRGLQLLFYSVGIGQISSEVPQNLSASRPQDRQFILSSKKLLLSDSGFYLCAWTNQGSRETQYFGPGTRLLVL.